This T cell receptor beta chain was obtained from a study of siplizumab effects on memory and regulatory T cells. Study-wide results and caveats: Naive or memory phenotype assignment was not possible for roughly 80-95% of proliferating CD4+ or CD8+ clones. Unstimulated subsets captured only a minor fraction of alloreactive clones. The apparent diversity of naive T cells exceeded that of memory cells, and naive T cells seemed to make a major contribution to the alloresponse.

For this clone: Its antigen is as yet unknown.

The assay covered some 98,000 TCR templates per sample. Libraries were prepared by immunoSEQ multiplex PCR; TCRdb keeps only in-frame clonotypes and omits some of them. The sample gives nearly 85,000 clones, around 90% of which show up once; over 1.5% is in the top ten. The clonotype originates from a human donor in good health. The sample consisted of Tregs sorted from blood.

The CDR3, as DNA: TGTGCCAGCAGCCTGGCACGGGATGAGCAGTTCTTC. Protein sequence: CASSLARDEQFF. The rearrangement joins TRBV6-1 to TRBJ2-1; no clear D gene. The V end lost 6 bases, the J end lost 8 bases, and 11 bases lay between the germline ends. The CDR3 contains 12 residues. Germline lookup yields CDR1 MNHNS and CDR2 SASEGT.